The 26 T cell receptor beta chains listed next were all sequenced from one sample in a study of blood T cell repertoires in COVID-19. Using immunoSEQ multiplex PCR, the repertoire was profiled, and TCRdb retains in-frame clones only, with some absent. The table lists 170,000 or so clones, around 87% of them singletons. Input material: peripheral blood. The receptor set was obtained from a middle-aged man with active or convalescent COVID-19.

This chain joins TRBV6-6 and TRBJ2-3; D might be TRBD2 (5 bases). There are 14 residues in the CDR3. V lost 4 bases and J lost 1, with 9 bases in between. Per the germline V gene, CDR1 is MNHNY and CDR2 is SVGAGI (reference sequence). The CDR3 DNA reads TGTGCCAGCAGTTCCGAGGGCGGCACAGATACGCAGTATTTT. Protein: CASSSEGGTDTQYF.

This rearrangement joins TRBV5-8 to TRBJ1-4; the D is unclear. This CDR3 region has 17 residues. The V end lost 0 bases, the J end lost 3 bases, and 15 bases lay between the germline ends. CDR1 is SGHTS and CDR2 is YDEGEE in the germline V gene. CDR3 sequence reads: CASSLGAGGSANEKLFF. CDR3 nucleotides: TGTGCCAGCAGCTTGGGCGCAGGAGGGTCGGCTAATGAAAAACTGTTTTTT. The entire variable domain, with the rest obtained from reference TRBV5-8 and TRBJ1-4, is as follows: EAGVTQSPTHLIKTRGQQATLRCSPISGHTSVYWYQQALGLGLQFLLWYDEGEERNRGNFPPRFSGRQFPNYSSELNVNALELEDSALYLCASSLGAGGSANEKLFFGSGTQLSVL.

The J gene is TRBJ1-5, the V gene TRBV6-5; 7 bases fit TRBD1. CDR1 MNHEY and CDR2 SVGAGI come from the germline V gene. The CDR3 loop spans 15 amino acids. Here the CDR3 DNA reads TGTGCTACCAGGGTTTATACAGGGGGCAATCAGCCCCAGCATTTT. As protein: CATRVYTGGNQPQHF.

CDR3 loop: CASSSRSTGEETQYF. CDR3 coding DNA: TGTGCCAGCAGCTCCCGGTCTACAGGTGAAGAGACCCAGTACTTC. The V call is TRBV5-6, the J call TRBJ2-5; perhaps TRBD1 as D (5 bases). This CDR3 region has 15 residues. The ends were cut back, 3 bases at V and 3 bases at J, with 15 bases in the middle. CDR1 is SGHDT, CDR2 YYEEEE, per germline.

The rearrangement joins TRBV12-5 to TRBJ1-1, with D unresolved. V was trimmed by 6 bases and J by 3 bases, leaving 17 bases between them. This CDR3 is 15 amino acids long. Looked up from germline, CDR1 is LGHNT and CDR2 is FRNRAP. In DNA form, the CDR3 reads TGTGCTAGTGGCAAGGGAGGAAATTGGGACACTGAAGCTTTCTTT. Its protein is CASGKGGNWDTEAFF.

The chain carries TRBV19 and TRBJ2-3; TRBD2 agrees at 9 bases. The length of the CDR3 is 16 residues. The J segment lost 4 bases and the V segment lost 5 bases, leaving 10 bases of the junction unmatched. Germline CDR1 reads LNHDA; CDR2 reads SQIVND (reference sequence). The CDR3 here is CASSPRIAGVADTQYF. CDR3 nucleotide sequence: TGTGCCAGTAGTCCTCGGATAGCGGGGGTGGCAGATACGCAGTATTTT.

J is TRBJ2-3 and V is TRBV28; 11 bases are a match to TRBD2. Germline assignment: CDR1 MDHEN and CDR2 SYDVKM. V dropped 7 bases and J dropped 1; count of bases not matched to a gene: 10. The CDR3 runs to 17 residues. DNA of the CDR3: TGTGCCAGCATCCAACACGGGACTAGCGGTCGCACAGATACGCAGTATTTT. It specifies CASIQHGTSGRTDTQYF.

V is TRBV5-1 and J is TRBJ2-7; 7 nucleotides align to TRBD1. V lost 0 bases to trimming and J lost 3 bases; unmatched junction nucleotides: 0. The CDR3 length is 13 residues. Germline CDR1 reads SGHRS; CDR2 reads YFSETQ. CDR3 DNA sequence: TGCGCCAGCAGCTTGGACAGGGGCTACGAGCAGTACTTC. It is translated as CASSLDRGYEQYF.

The chain joins TRBV3-1 (or the pseudogene TRBV3-2) to TRBJ1-6; D gene unclear. This CDR3 spans 15 amino acids. Deletions cut 3 bases from V and 0 bases from J, with 6 bases between. Looked up from germline, CDR1 is LGHDT and CDR2 is YNNKEL (reference sequence). The CDR3 nucleotides read TGTGCCAGCAGCCACGGGAGCTCCTATAATTCACCCCTCCACTTT. Its translation is CASSHGSSYNSPLHF.

A note on this clone: A junction end diverges from the germline sequence, so it may reflect a read error. This chain uses TRBV7-2 with TRBJ1-2, with TRBD1 matching over 8 bases. CDR3 length: 14 amino acids. Looked up from germline, CDR1 is SGHTA and CDR2 is FQGNSA. CDR3 coding DNA: TGTGCCAGCAGCTTAAGCACAGGACAGGGCCTTTTAGGCTTC. Its protein is CASSLSTGQGLLGF.

V gene TRBV7-2 combines with J gene TRBJ1-6, with 8 nucleotides matching TRBD1. CDR1 is SGHTA, CDR2 FQGNSA, per germline. V gave up 5 bases and J gave up 10 bases; unmatched junction bases: 10. CDR3 size: 15 residues. The chain's CDR3 is CASSLRTGSGSPLHF. CDR3 DNA sequence: TGTGCCAGCAGCCTCCGGACAGGGTCCGGGTCACCCCTCCACTTT.

The chain has TRBV11-3 and TRBJ2-1; 10 nucleotides line up with TRBD1. Germline lookup yields CDR1 SGHNT and CDR2 YENEEA. The CDR3 totals 13 residues. The ends lost 11 bases at V and 5 bases at J; junction bases unmatched: 6. DNA of the CDR3: TGTGCCCGCCGGGGGACAGGGGACAATGAGCAGTTCTTC. Amino acid sequence: CARRGTGDNEQFF.

This chain links TRBV12-5 with TRBJ2-5; the match to TRBD2 covers 11 bases. The CDR3 consists of 19 residues. Germline trimming cut 2 bases from V and 5 bases from J; bases unmatched to any gene: 16. Germline V lookup: CDR1 LGHNT, CDR2 FRNRAP. CDR3 sequence (DNA): TGTGCTAGTGGTTTGATAGTGGCTAGCGGGGGGAACAACCGGGAGACCCAGTACTTC. This codes for CASGLIVASGGNNRETQYF.

This clone was seen a single time. This sequence joins TRBV27 and TRBJ2-7; TRBD1 is a possible D gene (6 bases). This CDR3 is built from 14 residues. Germline V gene sequence: CDR1 MNHEY, CDR2 SMNVEV (reference sequence). Trimming took off 2 bases at V and 3 bases at J, with 11 bases between the two ends. The CDR3 coding sequence is TGTGCCAGCAGTTTAACCGGGACAATCTACGAGCAGTACTTC. Translation: CASSLTGTIYEQYF.

This clone was found a few times. V is TRBV7-8 and J is TRBJ1-2, with D maybe TRBD1 (5 bases). CDR3 length equals 14 residues. Between the trimmed V and J ends, which lost 5 bases and 2 bases, there was a span of 12 bases. The germline CDR1 and CDR2 sequences are SGHVS and FQNEAQ. CDR3 amino acids: CASSAGQANYGYTF. CDR3 DNA sequence: TGTGCCAGCAGCGCCGGACAAGCGAACTATGGCTACACCTTC.

The J gene is TRBJ2-1, the V gene TRBV6-6, with D perhaps matching TRBD2 (6 bases). The germline V gene has CDR1 MNHNY and CDR2 SVGAGI (reference sequence). The V end was cut by 3 bases, the J end by 5 bases, with 14 bases between. This CDR3 is 15 amino acids long. CDR3 residues: CASSYSGTHNNEQFF. In DNA form, the CDR3 reads TGTGCCAGCAGTTATAGTGGGACTCACAACAATGAGCAGTTCTTC.

Turning to this clone: Different DNA sequences within this sample yield the same CDR3. This chain links TRBV6-2 or TRBV6-3 with TRBJ1-5; 9 bases fit TRBD1. Per the germline V gene, CDR1 is MNHEY and CDR2 is SVGEGT. J was trimmed by 5 bases and V by 0 bases; bases with no gene match: 2. CDR3 size: 15 residues. DNA of the CDR3: TGTGCCAGCAGTTACTCCGGACAGGGGCATCAGCCCCAGCATTTT. Its protein product is CASSYSGQGHQPQHF.

The chain links TRBV14 to TRBJ1-4; a weak D match, TRBD1 (5 bases). The CDR3 has 17 amino acids. The ends were cut back, 4 bases at V and 0 bases at J, with 15 bases in the middle. Germline assignment: CDR1 SGHDN and CDR2 FVKESK. As DNA, the CDR3 is TGTGCCAGCAGCCCGGGACTCGAATTAGCAACTAATGAAAAACTGTTTTTT. As protein: CASSPGLELATNEKLFF.

V and J are TRBV7-2 and TRBJ1-4; D perhaps matches TRBD1 (6 bases). The V gene's germline CDR1 is SGHTA and CDR2 FQGNSA. This CDR3 contains 16 residues. V lost 5 bases and J lost 5, with 18 bases in between. CDR3 DNA: TGTGCCAGCAGCCCGACCACAGGGTTTGGGAATGAAAAACTGTTTTTT. It yields the protein CASSPTTGFGNEKLFF.

The V and J genes are TRBV19 and TRBJ1-1; TRBD1 aligns across 9 bases. This CDR3 region has 13 residues. Germline CDR1 is LNHDA and CDR2 is SQIVND (reference sequence). Unmatched junction bases numbered 4, after V lost 5 bases and J lost 6 bases. The CDR3, as DNA: TGTGCCAGTAGTGCAGGGACAGGGTCTGAAGCTTTCTTT. Its protein product is CASSAGTGSEAFF.

This chain links TRBV7-2 with TRBJ2-3; the match to TRBD1 covers 7 bases. The CDR3 is 15 residues long. Unmatched junction bases numbered 5, after V lost 0 bases and J lost 5 bases. CDR1 and CDR2 (germline): SGHTA, FQGNSA. Here the CDR3 reads CASSLAGTVIDTQYF. The DNA of the CDR3 is TGTGCCAGCAGCTTAGCCGGGACAGTCATAGATACGCAGTATTTT.

The gene calls are TRBV5-6 and TRBJ2-7; the D gene is possibly TRBD2 (5 bases). V dropped 0 bases and J dropped 1 base, with 11 bases sitting between them. The CDR3 contains 15 residues. The germline V gene has CDR1 SGHDT and CDR2 YYEEEE. The CDR3 nucleotides are TGTGCCAGCAGCTTGGGGACTCCCCGGTCCTACGAGCAGTACTTC. Protein sequence: CASSLGTPRSYEQYF.

This chain links TRBV9 with TRBJ2-2; D ambiguous. Trimming shortened V by 0 bases and J by 6 bases, and 12 bases separated the two germline ends. Germline CDR1 reads SGDLS; CDR2 reads YYNGEE. The CDR3 is 15 amino acids. CDR3 bases: TGTGCCAGCAGCGTAGTCGGTAGTCGGGCCGGGGAGCTGTTTTTT. It codes for CASSVVGSRAGELFF.

The J gene is TRBJ1-6, the V gene TRBV6-1, with no clear D. Germline assignment: CDR1 MNHNS and CDR2 SASEGT. Trimming took 3 bases from V and 1 from J, leaving 10 bases between them. The CDR3 totals 16 residues. The CDR3 region has the DNA TGTGCCAGCAGTGACCTTAGCAGATCCTATAATTCACCCCTCCACTTT. This sequence encodes CASSDLSRSYNSPLHF.

This clone was detected only once. The chain links TRBV27 to TRBJ1-6; no firm D call. There are 13 residues in the CDR3. V lost 2 bases and J lost 8, with 7 bases in between. The V gene's germline CDR1 is MNHEY and CDR2 SMNVEV (reference sequence). CDR3 in amino acids: CASSLASDSPLHF. The CDR3 coding sequence is TGTGCCAGCAGTTTAGCCAGCGATTCACCCCTCCACTTT.

This clone is a singleton in its sample. The chain recombines TRBV5-1 with TRBJ2-1, with 9 bases matching TRBD1. The germline V gene encodes CDR1 SGHRS and CDR2 YFSETQ. The CDR3 has 14 residues. The V gene end was trimmed by 1 base and the J gene end by 8 bases; junction bases not matched to a gene: 4. The CDR3 loop reads CASSLRQGGDEQFF. The CDR3 DNA is TGCGCCAGCAGCTTGCGACAGGGGGGCGATGAGCAGTTCTTC.